These T cell receptor beta chains were read from a single sample in a study of T cells in Graves' hyperthyroidism and ophthalmopathy. Using its own MiXCR run on the multiplex PCR reads, TCRdb lists one record per CDR3 protein. The sample has over 150,000 distinct CDR3 sequences, approximately 16% seen once. Sequencing was carried out using blood. The receptors originated from a woman in her forties or fifties with Graves' hyperthyroidism. Both conserved end residues are part of each CDR3. The D gene is left open where the match is weak. Clone size is stated in some rows and not others, as once, few, many or a class when expanded.

>TRBV4-1|TRBJ1-5|few|NA
CASSHASGELGNQPQHF
TGCGCCAGCAGCCATGCAAGCGGGGAATTGGGCAATCAGCCCCAGCATTTT
>TRBV19|TRBJ1-2|few|NA
CASTTVYGYTF
TGTGCCAGTACGACAGTTTATGGCTACACCTTC
>TRBV29-1|TRBJ2-3|many|TRBD2
CSVVTSGSTDTQYF
TGCAGCGTTGTGACTAGCGGAAGCACAGATACGCAGTATTTT
>TRBV12-3/TRBV12-4|TRBJ2-3|many|NA
CASSLGGLLGRGADTQYF
TGTGCCAGCAGTTTGGGGGGCCTCTTGGGAAGGGGGGCAGATACGCAGTATTTT
>TRBV30|TRBJ1-2|NA|NA
CAYHGGRGGGYTF
TGTGCCTACCATGGGGGGCGCGGTGGAGGCTACACCTTC
>TRBV20-1|TRBJ2-5|many|NA
CSARDLAGEISRGETQYF
TGCAGTGCTAGAGATCTTGCAGGGGAAATTTCTCGGGGAGAGACCCAGTACTTC
>TRBV6-9|TRBJ1-5|NA|NA
CASSYEGIQPQHF
TGTGCCAGCAGTTACGAGGGTATCCAGCCCCAGCATTTT
>TRBV24-1|TRBJ2-3|few|NA
CATSRGTGTDTQYF
TGTGCCACCAGTAGGGGGACGGGCACAGATACGCAGTATTTT
>TRBV12-3/TRBV12-4|TRBJ1-5|few|NA
CASSSGAGYSNQPQHF
TGTGCCAGCAGTTCGGGGGCAGGTTATAGCAATCAGCCCCAGCATTTT
>TRBV5-1|TRBJ2-3|many|NA
CASAATGGSTDTQYF
TGCGCCAGCGCGGCGACAGGAGGTAGCACAGATACGCAGTATTTT
>TRBV7-2|TRBJ2-1|few|TRBD2
CASSLARLAVPSSYNEQFF
TGTGCCAGCAGCTTAGCGCGACTAGCGGTTCCGAGCTCCTACAATGAGCAGTTCTTC
>TRBV6-6|TRBJ1-3|few|NA
CASSYSGDSGNTIYF
TGTGCCAGCAGTTACTCGGGAGACTCTGGAAACACCATATATTTT
>TRBV20-1|TRBJ2-3|few|TRBD2
CSARDPKRAGGTDTQYF
TGCAGTGCTAGAGATCCCAAACGAGCGGGAGGGACAGATACGCAGTATTTT
>TRBV3-1|TRBJ1-5|few|NA
CASSQGHTRSPQHF
TGTGCCAGCAGCCAAGGCCACACCCGGTCGCCCCAGCATTTT
>TRBV7-9|TRBJ2-7|many|NA
CASSLTVLEQYF
TGTGCCAGCAGCTTAACCGTTCTCGAGCAGTACTTC
>TRBV19|TRBJ1-1|few|TRBD1
CASSSYTGTGEMNTEAFF
TGTGCCAGTAGTTCCTACACCGGGACAGGGGAAATGAACACTGAAGCTTTCTTT
>TRBV3-1|TRBJ2-3|many|TRBD2
CASGPGGAGGNTQYF
TGTGCCAGCGGCCCCGGGGGAGCGGGAGGCAATACGCAGTATTTT
>TRBV20-1|TRBJ2-1|NA|NA
CSARRRQHNEQFF
TGCAGTGCTAGAAGGCGACAGCACAATGAGCAGTTCTTC
>TRBV13|TRBJ2-3|NA|TRBD2
CASSSSRLAGIPDTQYF
TGTGCCAGCAGCTCCTCGCGATTAGCGGGAATCCCAGATACGCAGTATTTT
>TRBV12-3/TRBV12-4|TRBJ2-7|few|TRBD1
CASSFRTGGRYEQYF
TGTGCCAGCAGTTTCCGGACAGGGGGCCGCTACGAGCAGTACTTC
>TRBV7-8|TRBJ1-3|NA|NA
CASSLEGWGSGNTIYF
TGTGCCAGCAGCTTAGAGGGGTGGGGGTCTGGAAACACCATATATTTT
>TRBV6-1|TRBJ2-7|many|TRBD1
CASSATGTGIYEQYF
TGTGCCAGCTCCGCCACCGGGACAGGGATCTACGAGCAGTACTTC
>TRBV20-1|TRBJ2-5|many|TRBD1
CSAEQGAGEETQYF
TGCAGTGCTGAACAGGGGGCGGGGGAAGAGACCCAGTACTTC
>TRBV5-1|TRBJ2-1|NA|TRBD2
CASSLAGIAGGYYEQFF
TGCGCCAGCAGCTTGGCCGGGATAGCGGGAGGGTACTACGAGCAGTTCTTC
>TRBV6-1|TRBJ1-5|NA|NA
CASRSYGDYSNQPQHF
TGTGCCAGCAGGTCGTATGGGGATTATAGCAATCAGCCCCAGCATTTT
>TRBV6-5|TRBJ1-4|NA|NA
CASSYVGEGIEKLFF
TGTGCCAGCAGTTACGTCGGGGAAGGGATTGAAAAACTGTTTTTT
>TRBV7-9|TRBJ2-5|many|NA
CASSLSSETQYF
TGTGCCAGCAGCTTGAGCTCGGAGACCCAGTACTTC
>TRBV20-1|TRBJ2-3|many|NA
CSATDGGLTDTQYF
TGCAGTGCCACTGACGGAGGACTCACAGATACGCAGTATTTT
>TRBV28|TRBJ1-2|many|TRBD1
CASRNDRENGYTF
TGTGCCAGCAGAAACGACAGGGAGAATGGCTACACCTTC
>TRBV11-2|TRBJ2-3|many|NA
CASSLVPTKTDTQYF
TGTGCCAGCAGCTTAGTCCCTACAAAAACAGATACGCAGTATTTT
>TRBV19|TRBJ2-5|NA|NA
CASSEDSSQETQYF
TGTGCCAGTAGCGAAGACAGTTCCCAAGAGACCCAGTACTTC
>TRBV9|TRBJ2-1|few|NA
CASSVAPTSRALGEQFF
TGTGCCAGCAGCGTAGCCCCAACTTCCCGGGCCTTGGGTGAGCAGTTCTTC
>TRBV20-1|TRBJ2-7|many|NA
CSAYRTPQNYEQYF
TGCAGTGCGTACCGGACACCTCAGAATTACGAGCAGTACTTC
>TRBV10-3|TRBJ2-7|many|NA
CAISEHTGPGQYF
TGTGCCATCAGTGAGCACACAGGACCTGGGCAGTACTTC
>TRBV28|TRBJ2-1|many|TRBD2
CASSFREAGPFYYNEQFF
TGTGCCAGCAGTTTCAGGGAAGCGGGACCATTTTATTACAATGAGCAGTTCTTC
>TRBV19|TRBJ2-1|NA|TRBD1
CASTPPDRGQGEQFF
TGTGCCAGTACCCCCCCGGACAGGGGGCAAGGGGAGCAGTTCTTC
>TRBV30|TRBJ1-6|many|NA
CAWSVQKGRNSPLHF
TGTGCCTGGAGTGTACAAAAAGGGAGAAATTCACCCCTCCACTTT
>TRBV27|TRBJ1-2|many|TRBD1
CASSLMGQPYGYTF
TGTGCCAGCAGTTTAATGGGACAGCCCTATGGCTACACCTTC
>TRBV27|TRBJ2-7|many|TRBD1
CASSFRQGKQYF
TGTGCCAGCAGTTTCAGACAGGGCAAGCAGTACTTC
>TRBV6-5|TRBJ2-6|NA|NA
CASSYSGGRMSSGANVLTF
TGTGCCAGCAGTTACTCAGGGGGGAGGATGAGCTCTGGGGCCAACGTCCTGACTTTC
>TRBV20-1|TRBJ2-6|few|TRBD1
CSASQGALSGANVLTF
TGCAGTGCTTCACAGGGGGCCCTCTCTGGGGCCAACGTCCTGACTTTC
>TRBV11-2|TRBJ2-1|NA|NA
CASIMGLHHNEQFF
TGTGCCAGCATTATGGGACTCCACCACAATGAGCAGTTCTTC
>TRBV7-8|TRBJ1-1|many|TRBD1
CASSSTGTGLAFF
TGTGCCAGCAGCTCGACCGGGACAGGGCTAGCTTTCTTT
>TRBV7-2|TRBJ2-7|many|NA
CASRAHGTAHSYEQYF
TGTGCCAGCAGAGCGCACGGGACGGCACATTCCTACGAGCAGTACTTC
>TRBV4-2|TRBJ2-1|many|TRBD2
CASSQEDWRREYNEQFF
TGTGCCAGCAGCCAAGAGGATTGGCGGCGGGAGTACAATGAGCAGTTCTTC